This T cell receptor beta chain was obtained from a study of beta chain features in type 1 diabetes. Germline V gene data show CDR1 as GTSNPN and CDR2 as SVGIG (reference sequence). The CDR3 sequence is 15 residues long. V dropped 2 bases and J dropped 8; count of bases not matched to a gene: 11. This clone was counted only a few times. Its antigen is currently unknown. Based on CD45RO/CCR7/CD25/CD127/CD95/CD27, CD4+ regulatory, stem cell-like memory, naive and central memory cells were sorted. TCRB transcripts that were expressed got sequenced, as all of the isolated RNA had been reverse transcribed. Profiled with immunoSEQ multiplex PCR; TCRdb holds only in-frame clones, not every one. Counted here are roughly 230,000 clones, approximately 11% occurring once; the ten biggest clones make up around 0.015%. Whole-study results and caveats: Patients with Type 1 diabetes showed moderately but significantly shorter TCRB CDR3s in all four CD4+ subsets.

The chain joins TRBV30 to TRBJ2-1, with TRBD2 identical over 8 bases. The receptor was derived from a man aged 25-40 years with type 1 diabetes. The specimen was naive CD4+ T cells from blood. The CDR3 here is CAWSTPGLVGYEQFF. As DNA, the CDR3 is TGTGCCTGGAGTACACCGGGACTAGTCGGCTATGAGCAGTTCTTC. The variable domain in full, with the rest retrieved from reference TRBV30 and TRBJ2-1, is SQTIHQWPATLVQPVGSPLSLECTVEGTSNPNLYWYRQAAGRGLQLLFYSVGIGQISSEVPQNLSASRPQDRQFILSSKKLLLSDSGFYLCAWSTPGLVGYEQFFGPGTRLTVL.